This T cell receptor beta chain was identified during a study of T cell responses to AZD1222 COVID-19 vaccine. Study-wide points: Seropositivity was recorded at baseline in only a handful of AZD1222 recipients. White British people made up most donors, females outnumbered males, and clonal diversity was possibly underestimated. Breadth and depth of Spike-specific TCRs rose after two AZD1222 doses.

TCRdb's copy holds only in-frame clones and misses some; the assay was immunoSEQ multiplex PCR. The data hold approximately 150,000 clones, with approximately 93% observed a single time. Notes on this clone: The antigen is undetermined.

The CDR3 totals 17 residues. V shed 0 bases and J shed 2 bases, with 16 bases lying between them. CDR1 MNHEY and CDR2 SVGEGT come from the germline V gene. This specimen was peripheral blood, taken on day 0 of AZD1222 vaccination. This clonotype originated in an adult in good health. The chain employs TRBV6-2 or TRBV6-3 and TRBJ1-2; D is unclear. Here the CDR3 reads CASSYSSRGNVNYGYTF. DNA of the CDR3: TGTGCCAGCAGTTACTCGAGTCGTGGCAATGTCAACTATGGCTACACCTTC.